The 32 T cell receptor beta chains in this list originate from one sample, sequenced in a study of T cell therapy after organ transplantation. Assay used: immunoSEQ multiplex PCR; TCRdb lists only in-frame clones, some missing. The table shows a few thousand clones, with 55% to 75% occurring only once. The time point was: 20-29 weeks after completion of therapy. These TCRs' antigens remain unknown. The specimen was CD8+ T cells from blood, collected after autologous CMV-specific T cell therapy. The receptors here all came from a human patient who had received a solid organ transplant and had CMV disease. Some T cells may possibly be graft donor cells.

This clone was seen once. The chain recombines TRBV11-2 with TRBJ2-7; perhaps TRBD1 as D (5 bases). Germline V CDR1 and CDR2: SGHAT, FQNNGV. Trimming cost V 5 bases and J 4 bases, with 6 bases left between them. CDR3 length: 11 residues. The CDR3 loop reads CASSRGYEQYF. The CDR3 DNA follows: TGTGCCAGCAGCAGGGGTTACGAGCAGTACTTC.

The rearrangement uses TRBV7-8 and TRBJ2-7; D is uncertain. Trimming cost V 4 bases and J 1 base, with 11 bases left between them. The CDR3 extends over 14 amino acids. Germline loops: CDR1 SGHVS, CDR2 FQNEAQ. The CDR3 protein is CASSSRTDSYEQYF. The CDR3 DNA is TGTGCCAGCAGCTCACGGACCGATTCCTACGAGCAGTACTTC.

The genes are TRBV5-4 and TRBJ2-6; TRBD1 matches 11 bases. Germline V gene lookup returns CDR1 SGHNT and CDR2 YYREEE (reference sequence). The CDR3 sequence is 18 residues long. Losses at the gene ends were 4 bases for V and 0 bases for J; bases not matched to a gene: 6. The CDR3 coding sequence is TGTGCCAGCAGCGGACAGGGGGCCCTTTTCTCTGGGGCCAACGTCCTGACTTTC. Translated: CASSGQGALFSGANVLTF.

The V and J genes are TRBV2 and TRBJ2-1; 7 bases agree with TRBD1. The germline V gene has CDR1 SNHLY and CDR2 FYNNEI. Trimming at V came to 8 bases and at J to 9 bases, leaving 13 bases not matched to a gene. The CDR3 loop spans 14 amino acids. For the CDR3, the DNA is TGTGCCAGCCGCGGAGCCAAGGGGGCAGGTGAGCAGTTCTTC. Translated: CASRGAKGAGEQFF.

The DNA for the CDR3 is TGTGCCAGCAGCCCACTAGGGGGGGAGAACTATGGCTACACCTTC. Amino acid sequence: CASSPLGGENYGYTF. The chain links TRBV9 to TRBJ1-2; weak D call: TRBD1 (6 bases). Germline V gene lookup returns CDR1 SGDLS and CDR2 YYNGEE. Trimming took off 4 bases at V and 2 bases at J, with 15 bases between the two ends. CDR3 size: 15 residues.

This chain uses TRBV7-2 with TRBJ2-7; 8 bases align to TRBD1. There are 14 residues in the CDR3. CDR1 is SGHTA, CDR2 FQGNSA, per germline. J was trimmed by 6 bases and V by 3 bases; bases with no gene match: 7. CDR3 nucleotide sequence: TGTGCCAGCAGCTTCGGGACAGGTCCGCGCGAGCAGTACTTC. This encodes CASSFGTGPREQYF.

The CDR3 bases are TGTGCCAGTAGTATTGCCATAGCCGGGACCGCGTCCTACAATGAGCAGTTCTTC. This translates into CASSIAIAGTASYNEQFF. This sequence joins TRBV19 and TRBJ2-1; either TRBD1 or TRBD2 may supply D (5 bases each). Germline V gene sequence: CDR1 LNHDA, CDR2 SQIVND (reference sequence). Trimming pared 3 bases from V and 1 base from J, leaving 19 bases between. This CDR3 has 18 residues.

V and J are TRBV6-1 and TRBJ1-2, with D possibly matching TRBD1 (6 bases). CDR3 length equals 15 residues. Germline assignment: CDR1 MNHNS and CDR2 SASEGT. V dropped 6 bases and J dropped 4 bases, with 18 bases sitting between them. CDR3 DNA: TGTGCCAGCAGCCAATATACCGGGACAACCTATGGCTACACCTTC. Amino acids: CASSQYTGTTYGYTF.

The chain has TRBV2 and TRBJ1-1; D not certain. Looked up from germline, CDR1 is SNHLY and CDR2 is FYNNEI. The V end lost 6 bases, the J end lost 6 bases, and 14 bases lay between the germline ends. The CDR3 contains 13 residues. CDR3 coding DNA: TGTGCCAGCAGCTTCGCGTGGATACCTGAAGCTTTCTTT. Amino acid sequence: CASSFAWIPEAFF.

Here the CDR3 reads CASSMERGLYNEQFF. CDR3 nucleotide sequence: TGCGCCAGCAGTATGGAGCGGGGCCTTTACAATGAGCAGTTCTTC. The chain combines TRBV10-1 with TRBJ2-1, with 7 bases aligning to TRBD2. CDR1 and CDR2 (germline): WNHNN, SYGVQD (reference sequence). V lost 5 bases, J lost 4 bases, and 8 bases stayed unmatched. The CDR3 covers 15 residues.

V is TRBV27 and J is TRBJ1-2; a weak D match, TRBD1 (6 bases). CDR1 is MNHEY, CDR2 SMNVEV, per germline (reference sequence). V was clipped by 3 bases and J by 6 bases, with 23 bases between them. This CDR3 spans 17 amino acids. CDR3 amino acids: CASSFIGGASLRDGYTF. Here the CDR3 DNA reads TGTGCCAGCAGTTTCATAGGGGGGGCGTCCCTAAGAGATGGCTACACCTTC.

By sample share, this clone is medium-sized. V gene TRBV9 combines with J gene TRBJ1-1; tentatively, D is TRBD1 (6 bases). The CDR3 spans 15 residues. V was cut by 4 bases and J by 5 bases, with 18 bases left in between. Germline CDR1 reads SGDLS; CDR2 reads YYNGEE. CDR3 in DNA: TGTGCCAGCAGCCCAGAGGGGGGCGGAGGAACTGAAGCTTTCTTT. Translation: CASSPEGGGGTEAFF.

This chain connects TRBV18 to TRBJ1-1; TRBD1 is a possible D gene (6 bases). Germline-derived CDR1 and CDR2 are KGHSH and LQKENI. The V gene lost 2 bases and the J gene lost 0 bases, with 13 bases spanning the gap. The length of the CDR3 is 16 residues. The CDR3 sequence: CASSPSWTVMNTEAFF. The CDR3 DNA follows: TGTGCCAGCTCACCATCCTGGACAGTCATGAACACTGAAGCTTTCTTT. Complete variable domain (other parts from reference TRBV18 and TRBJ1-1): NAGVMQNPRHLVRRRGQEARLRCSPMKGHSHVYWYRQLPEEGLKFMVYLQKENIIDESGMPKERFSAEFPKEGPSILRIQQVVRGDSAAYFCASSPSWTVMNTEAFFGQGTRLTVV.

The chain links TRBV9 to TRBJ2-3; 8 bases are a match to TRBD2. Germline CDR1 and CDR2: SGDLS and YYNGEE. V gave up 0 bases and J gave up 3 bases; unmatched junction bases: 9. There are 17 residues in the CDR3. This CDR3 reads CASSVEGKREWTDTQYF. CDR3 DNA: TGTGCCAGCAGCGTAGAGGGTAAGCGGGAGTGGACAGATACGCAGTATTTT.

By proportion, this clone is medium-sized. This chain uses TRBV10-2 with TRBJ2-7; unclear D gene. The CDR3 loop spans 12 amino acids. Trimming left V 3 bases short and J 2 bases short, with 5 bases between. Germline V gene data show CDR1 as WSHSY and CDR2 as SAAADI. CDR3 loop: CASSDYPYEQYV. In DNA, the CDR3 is TGCGCCAGCAGTGATTACCCCTACGAGCAGTACGTC.

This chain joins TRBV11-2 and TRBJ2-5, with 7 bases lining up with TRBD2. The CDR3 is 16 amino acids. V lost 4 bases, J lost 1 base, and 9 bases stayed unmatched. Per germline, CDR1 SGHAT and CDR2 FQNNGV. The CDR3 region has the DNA TGTGCCAGCAGCTCTAATTGGGGGGGGTCCCAAGAGACCCAGTACTTC. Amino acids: CASSSNWGGSQETQYF.

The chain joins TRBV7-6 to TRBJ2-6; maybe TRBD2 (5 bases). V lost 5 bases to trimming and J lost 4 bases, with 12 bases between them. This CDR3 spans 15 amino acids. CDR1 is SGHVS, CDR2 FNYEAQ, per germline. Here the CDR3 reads CASSPWEPGANVLTF. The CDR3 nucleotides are TGTGCCAGCAGCCCCTGGGAGCCCGGGGCCAACGTCCTGACTTTC.

CDR3 in DNA: TGTGCCAGCAGCTCCTCCCGGGGGAGCGGGAACTACAATGAGCAGTTCTTC. Protein: CASSSSRGSGNYNEQFF. V gene TRBV5-5 combines with J gene TRBJ2-1; 7 nucleotides align to TRBD2. With 3 bases clipped from V and 3 bases from J, the junction kept 12 bases outside the gene matches. The CDR3 has 17 amino acids. CDR1 is SGHKS, CDR2 YYEKEE, per germline (reference sequence).

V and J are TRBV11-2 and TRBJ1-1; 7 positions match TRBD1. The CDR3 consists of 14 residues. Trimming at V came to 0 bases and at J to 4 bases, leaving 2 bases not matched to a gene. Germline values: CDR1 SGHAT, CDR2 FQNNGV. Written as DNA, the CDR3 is TGTGCCAGCAGCTTAGAGACAGGGAGCACTGAAGCTTTCTTT. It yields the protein CASSLETGSTEAFF.

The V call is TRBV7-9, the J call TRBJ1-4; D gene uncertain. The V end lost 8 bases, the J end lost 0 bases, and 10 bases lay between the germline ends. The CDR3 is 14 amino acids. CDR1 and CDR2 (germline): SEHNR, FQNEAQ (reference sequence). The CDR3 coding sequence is TGTGCCAGCGGCCCAAGTGCAACTAATGAAAAACTGTTTTTT. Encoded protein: CASGPSATNEKLFF.

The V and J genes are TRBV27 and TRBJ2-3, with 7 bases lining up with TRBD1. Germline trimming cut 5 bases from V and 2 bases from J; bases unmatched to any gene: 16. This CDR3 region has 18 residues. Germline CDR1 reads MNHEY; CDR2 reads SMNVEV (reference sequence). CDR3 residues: CASSPPRDSHVYTDTQYF. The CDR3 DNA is TGTGCCAGCAGTCCCCCCAGGGACAGTCATGTGTACACAGATACGCAGTATTTT.

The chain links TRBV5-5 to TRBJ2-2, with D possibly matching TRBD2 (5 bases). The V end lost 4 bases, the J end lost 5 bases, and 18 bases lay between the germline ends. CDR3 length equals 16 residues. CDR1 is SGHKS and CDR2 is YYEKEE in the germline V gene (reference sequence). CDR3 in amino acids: CASSHPDGVWTGELFF. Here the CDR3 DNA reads TGTGCCAGCAGCCACCCGGACGGGGTCTGGACCGGGGAGCTGTTTTTT.

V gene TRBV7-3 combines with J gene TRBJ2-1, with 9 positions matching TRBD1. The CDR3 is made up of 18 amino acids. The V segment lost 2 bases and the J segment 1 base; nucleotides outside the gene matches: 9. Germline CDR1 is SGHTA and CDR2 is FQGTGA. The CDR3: CASSLVFGTGRSYNEQFF. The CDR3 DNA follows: TGTGCCAGCAGCTTAGTTTTCGGGACAGGGCGATCCTACAATGAGCAGTTCTTC.

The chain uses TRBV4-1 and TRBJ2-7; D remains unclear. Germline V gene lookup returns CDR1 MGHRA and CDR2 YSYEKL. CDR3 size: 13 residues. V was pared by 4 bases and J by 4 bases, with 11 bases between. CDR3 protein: CASSRTQSYEQYV. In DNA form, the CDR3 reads TGCGCCAGCAGCCGAACCCAGTCGTACGAGCAGTACGTC.

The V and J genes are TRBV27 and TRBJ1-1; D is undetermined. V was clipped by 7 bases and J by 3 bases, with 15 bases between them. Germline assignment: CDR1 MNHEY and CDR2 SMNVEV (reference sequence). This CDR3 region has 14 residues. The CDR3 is CASTPGGKDTEAFF. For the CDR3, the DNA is TGTGCCAGCACCCCGGGAGGTAAGGACACTGAAGCTTTCTTT.

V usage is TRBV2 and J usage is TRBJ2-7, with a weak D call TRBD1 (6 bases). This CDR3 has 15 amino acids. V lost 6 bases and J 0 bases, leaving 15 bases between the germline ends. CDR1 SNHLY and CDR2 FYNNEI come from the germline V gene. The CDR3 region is CASSKTGILSYEQYF. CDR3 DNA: TGTGCCAGCAGCAAGACAGGAATTCTCTCCTACGAGCAGTACTTC.

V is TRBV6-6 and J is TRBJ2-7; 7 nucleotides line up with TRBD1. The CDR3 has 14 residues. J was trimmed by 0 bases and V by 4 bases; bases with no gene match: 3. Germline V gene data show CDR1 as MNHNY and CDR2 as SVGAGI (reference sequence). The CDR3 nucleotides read TGTGCCAGCAGTTTGGACAGGAGCTCCTACGAGCAGTACGTC. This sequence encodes CASSLDRSSYEQYV.

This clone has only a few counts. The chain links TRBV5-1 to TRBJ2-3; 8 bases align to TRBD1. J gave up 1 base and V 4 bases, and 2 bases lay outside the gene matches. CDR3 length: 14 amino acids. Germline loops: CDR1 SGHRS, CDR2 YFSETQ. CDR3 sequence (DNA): TGCGCCAGCAGCCCGGACAGGGGCACAGATACGCAGTATTTT. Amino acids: CASSPDRGTDTQYF.

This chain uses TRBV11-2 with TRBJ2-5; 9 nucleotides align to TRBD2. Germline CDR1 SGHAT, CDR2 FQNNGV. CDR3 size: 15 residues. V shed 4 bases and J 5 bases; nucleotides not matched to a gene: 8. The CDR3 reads CASSSLAGASETQYF. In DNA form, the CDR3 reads TGTGCCAGCAGCTCACTAGCGGGCGCCAGCGAGACCCAGTACTTC.

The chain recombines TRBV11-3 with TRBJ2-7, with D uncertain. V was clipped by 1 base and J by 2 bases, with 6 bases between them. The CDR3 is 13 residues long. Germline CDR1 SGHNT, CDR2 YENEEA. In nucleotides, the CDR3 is TGTGCCAGCAGCTTAGGGAGCACCTACGAGCAGTACTTC. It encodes CASSLGSTYEQYF.

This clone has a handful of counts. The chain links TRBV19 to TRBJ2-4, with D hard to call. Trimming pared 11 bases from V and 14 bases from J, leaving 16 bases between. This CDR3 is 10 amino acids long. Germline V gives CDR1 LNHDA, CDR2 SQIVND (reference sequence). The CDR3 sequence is CAAGRAVKYF. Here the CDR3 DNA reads TGTGCCGCCGGGCGTGCCGTGAAGTACTTC. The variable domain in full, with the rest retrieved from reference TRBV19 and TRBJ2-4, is DGGITQSPKYLFRKEGQNVTLSCEQNLNHDAMYWYRQDPGQGLRLIYYSQIVNDFQKGDIAEGYSVSREKKESFPLTVTSAQKNPTAFYLCAAGRAVKYFGAGTRLSVL.

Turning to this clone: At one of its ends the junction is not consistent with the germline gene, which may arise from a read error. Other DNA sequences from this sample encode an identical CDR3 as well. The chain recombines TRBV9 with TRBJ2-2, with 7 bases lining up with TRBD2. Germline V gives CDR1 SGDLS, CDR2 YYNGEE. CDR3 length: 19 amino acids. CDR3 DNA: TGTCCCAGCAGCGTAGTTCCCGCGGGCGATGGGGGGGGCACCGGGGAGCTGTTTTTT. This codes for CPSSVVPAGDGGGTGELFF.